This T cell receptor (beta chain) comes out of a study of cytomegalovirus exposure and HLA in healthy donors. Overall study results and limits: Later work found most CMV-associated TCR beta chains apparently HLA-restricted.

With regard to this clone: Antigen: not known.

The V end was cut by 5 bases, the J end by 4 bases, with 11 bases between. This CDR3 is 13 amino acids long. CDR1 and CDR2 from the germline V gene are SGHTA and FQGNSA. Primers included in the PCR were 60 Vbeta and 13 Jbeta primers. The method was immunoSEQ multiplex PCR; TCRdb's version includes in-frame clones alone and lacks a portion of them. The sample consists of about 64,000 clones, over 75% of them appearing once. Sequenced: PBMCs. The chain carries TRBV7-2 and TRBJ2-5, with a weak D call TRBD2 (5 bases). The clonotype originates from a male donor in good health and CMV-seropositive. The CDR3 region is CASSPAGVETQYF. CDR3 sequence (DNA): TGTGCCAGCAGCCCTGCCGGGGTAGAGACCCAGTACTTC.